The sample holds one count of the clone carrying this T cell receptor beta chain. Its target is unknown. Terminally differentiated effector memory CD45RA+ cells were excluded by CCR7 positive selection of CD45RO-negative cells. Nashville, Tennessee was home to all donors, who were Caucasian adults. These data come from a study of shared clonotypes between healthy human individuals. Overall study findings and caveats: Some naive CD4 clonotypes, roughly 4.5%, turned up in common across a handful of donors. What naive subsets generally showed was a larger estimated richness than memory subsets showed.

Produced via immunoSEQ multiplex PCR; TCRdb's table is partial and in-frame only. The sample includes around 2,000,000 clones, approximately 95% of them seen just once. Trimming shortened V by 6 bases and J by 8 bases, and 13 bases separated the two germline ends. CDR3 length: 12 amino acids. The V gene's germline CDR1 is MNHNY and CDR2 SVGAGI (reference sequence). What was sequenced was naive CD8+ T cells sorted from blood. This sequence joins TRBV6-6 and TRBJ1-2, with D hard to call. This TCR came from a man between 18 and 29 years old in good health. This chain's CDR3 is CASSPGGLGYTF. CDR3 coding DNA: TGTGCCAGCAGCCCCGGAGGGCTGGGCTACACCTTC.